This TCR beta chain was identified during a study of T-cell reconstitution after alpha-beta-depleted transplantation in children. Findings and limits, study-wide: At one year after transplant, newly produced T cells mostly accounted for T-cell counts and diversity. About two months after transplant, alpha-beta T cells reportedly came from several hundred expanded graft clones. Surviving recipient T cells and thymic progenitors produced the high day-60 TCRbeta diversity seen in some patients.

The V end lost 5 bases, the J end lost 8 bases, and 18 bases lay between the germline ends. Germline CDR1 reads SEHNR; CDR2 reads FQNEAQ (reference sequence). The CDR3 has 14 residues. It was with unique molecular identifiers that the TCRbeta library was prepared. TCRdb passed the PCR reads through MiXCR, listing each CDR3 protein once. The sample shows 90,000 to 100,000 distinct CDR3 sequences, about 25% of them seen only once. In regard to this clonotype: As yet, its antigen is unknown.

The sequencing here drew on PBMCs, taken before TCRalphabeta/CD19-depleted stem cell transplant. This chain uses TRBV7-9 with TRBJ1-1, with D perhaps matching TRBD1 (5 bases). This sequence was found in a boy aged 2-9 years with acute lymphoblastic leukemia, due to receive a stem cell transplant. The CDR3 protein is CASSPTTGVWEAFF. The CDR3 DNA is TGTGCCAGCAGCCCTACGACGGGGGTATGGGAAGCTTTCTTT.